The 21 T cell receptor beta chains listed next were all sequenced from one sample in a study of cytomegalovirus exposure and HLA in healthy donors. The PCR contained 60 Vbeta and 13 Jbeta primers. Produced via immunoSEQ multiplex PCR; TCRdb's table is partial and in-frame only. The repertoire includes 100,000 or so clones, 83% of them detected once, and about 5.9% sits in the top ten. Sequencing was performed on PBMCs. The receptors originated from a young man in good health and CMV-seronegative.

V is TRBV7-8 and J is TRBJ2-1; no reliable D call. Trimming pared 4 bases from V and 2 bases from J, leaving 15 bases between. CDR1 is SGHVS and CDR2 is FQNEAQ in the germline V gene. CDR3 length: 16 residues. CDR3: CASSSTFLLTYNEQFF. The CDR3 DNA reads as TGTGCCAGCAGCTCAACTTTTCTTCTAACCTACAATGAGCAGTTCTTC.

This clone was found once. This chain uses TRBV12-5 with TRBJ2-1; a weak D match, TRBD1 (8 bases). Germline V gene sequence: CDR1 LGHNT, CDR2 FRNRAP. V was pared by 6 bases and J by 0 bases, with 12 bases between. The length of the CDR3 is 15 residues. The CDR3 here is CASGQGGGSYNEQFF. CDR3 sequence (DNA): TGTGCTAGTGGACAGGGGGGGGGCTCCTACAATGAGCAGTTCTTC.

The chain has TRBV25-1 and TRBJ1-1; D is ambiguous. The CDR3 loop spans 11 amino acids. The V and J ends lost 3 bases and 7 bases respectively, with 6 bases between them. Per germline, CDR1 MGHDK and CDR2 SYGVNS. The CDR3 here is CASSDNGEAFF. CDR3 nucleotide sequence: TGTGCCAGCAGTGATAACGGTGAAGCTTTCTTT.

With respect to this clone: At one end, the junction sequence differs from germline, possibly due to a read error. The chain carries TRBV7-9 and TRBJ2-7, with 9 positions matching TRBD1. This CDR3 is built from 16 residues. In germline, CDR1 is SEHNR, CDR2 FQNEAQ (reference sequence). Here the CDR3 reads CSSSLAPGTGLLEQYF. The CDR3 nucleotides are TGTTCCAGCAGCTTAGCCCCCGGGACAGGGTTATTGGAGCAGTACTTC.

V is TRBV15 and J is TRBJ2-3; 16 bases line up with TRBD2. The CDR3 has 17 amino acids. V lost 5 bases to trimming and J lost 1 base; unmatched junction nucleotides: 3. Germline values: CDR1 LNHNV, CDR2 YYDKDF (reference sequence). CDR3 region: CATSGGLAGGGTDTQYF. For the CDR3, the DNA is TGTGCCACCAGCGGGGGACTAGCGGGAGGGGGCACAGATACGCAGTATTTT.

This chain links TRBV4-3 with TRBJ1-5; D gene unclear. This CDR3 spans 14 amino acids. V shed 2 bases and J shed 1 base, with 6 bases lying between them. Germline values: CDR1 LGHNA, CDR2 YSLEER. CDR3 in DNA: TGCGCCAGCAGCCAAATAACAAGCAATCAGCCCCAGCATTTT. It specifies CASSQITSNQPQHF.

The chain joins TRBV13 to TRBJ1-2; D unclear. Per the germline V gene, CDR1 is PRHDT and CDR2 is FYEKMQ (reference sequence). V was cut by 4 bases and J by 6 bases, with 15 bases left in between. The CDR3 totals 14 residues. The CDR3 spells CASSSPFETDGYTF. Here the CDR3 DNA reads TGTGCCAGCAGCTCTCCCTTTGAAACAGATGGCTACACCTTC.

The CDR3 is CASSQAWGRVYEQYF. CDR3 DNA sequence: TGCGCCAGCAGCCAAGCCTGGGGGCGGGTCTACGAGCAGTACTTC. The rearrangement joins TRBV4-1 to TRBJ2-7, with D perhaps matching TRBD1 (6 bases). The CDR3 totals 15 residues. Per germline, CDR1 MGHRA and CDR2 YSYEKL. Trimming cost V 1 base and J 3 bases, with 13 bases left between them.

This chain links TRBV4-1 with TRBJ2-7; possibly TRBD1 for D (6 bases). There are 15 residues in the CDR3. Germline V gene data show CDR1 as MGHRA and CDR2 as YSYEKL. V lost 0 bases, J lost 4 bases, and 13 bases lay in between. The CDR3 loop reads CASSQDRTAVYEQYF. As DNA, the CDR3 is TGCGCCAGCAGCCAAGACAGGACAGCAGTGTACGAGCAGTACTTC.

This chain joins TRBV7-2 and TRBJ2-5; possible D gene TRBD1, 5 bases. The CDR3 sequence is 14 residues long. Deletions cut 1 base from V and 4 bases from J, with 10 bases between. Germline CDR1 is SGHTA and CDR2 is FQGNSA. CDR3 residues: CASSLGYGAETQYF. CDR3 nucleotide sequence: TGTGCCAGCAGCTTAGGGTATGGGGCAGAGACCCAGTACTTC.

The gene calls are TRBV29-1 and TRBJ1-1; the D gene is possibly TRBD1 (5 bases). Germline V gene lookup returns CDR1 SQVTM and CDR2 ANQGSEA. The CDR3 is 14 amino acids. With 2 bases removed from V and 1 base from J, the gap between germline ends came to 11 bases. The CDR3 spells CSVEMQGENTEAFF. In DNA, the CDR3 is TGCAGCGTTGAAATGCAGGGTGAGAACACTGAAGCTTTCTTT. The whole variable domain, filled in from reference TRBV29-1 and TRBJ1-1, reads SAVISQKPSRDICQRGTSLTIQCQVDSQVTMMFWYRQQPGQSLTLIATANQGSEATYESGFVIDKFPISRPNLTFSTLTVSNMSPEDSSIYLCSVEMQGENTEAFFGQGTRLTVV.

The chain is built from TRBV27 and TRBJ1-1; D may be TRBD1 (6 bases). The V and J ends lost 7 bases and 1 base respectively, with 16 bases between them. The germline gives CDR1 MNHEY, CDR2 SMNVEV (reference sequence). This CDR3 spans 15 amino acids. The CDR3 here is CASTAVGAGNTEAFF. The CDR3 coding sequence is TGTGCCAGCACCGCCGTGGGGGCAGGGAACACTGAAGCTTTCTTT.

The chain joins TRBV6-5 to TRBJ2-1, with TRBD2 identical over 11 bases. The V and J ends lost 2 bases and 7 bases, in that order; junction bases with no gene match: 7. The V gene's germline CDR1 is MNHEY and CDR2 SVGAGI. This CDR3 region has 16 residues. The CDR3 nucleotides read TGTGCCAGCAGTTACGGGGTTAGCGGGAGGGGTAATGAGCAGTTCTTC. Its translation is CASSYGVSGRGNEQFF.

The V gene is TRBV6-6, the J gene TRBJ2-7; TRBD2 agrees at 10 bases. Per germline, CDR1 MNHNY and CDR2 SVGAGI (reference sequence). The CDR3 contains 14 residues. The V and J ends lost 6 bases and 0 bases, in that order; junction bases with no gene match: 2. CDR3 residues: CASRASGSSYEQYF. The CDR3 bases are TGTGCCAGCAGGGCTAGCGGGAGCTCCTACGAGCAGTACTTC.

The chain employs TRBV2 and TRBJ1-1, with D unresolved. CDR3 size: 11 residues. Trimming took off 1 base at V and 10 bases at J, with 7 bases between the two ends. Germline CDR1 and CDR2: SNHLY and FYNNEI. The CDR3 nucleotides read TGTGCCAGCAGTGAAGGATCCGGAGCTTTCTTT. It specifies CASSEGSGAFF.

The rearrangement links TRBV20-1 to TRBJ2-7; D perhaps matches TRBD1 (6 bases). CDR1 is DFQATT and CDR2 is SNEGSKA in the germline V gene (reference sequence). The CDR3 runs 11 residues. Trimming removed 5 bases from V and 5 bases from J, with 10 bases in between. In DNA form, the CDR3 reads TGCAGTGCTGCAGGGGCTAACGAGCAGTACTTC. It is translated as CSAAGANEQYF.

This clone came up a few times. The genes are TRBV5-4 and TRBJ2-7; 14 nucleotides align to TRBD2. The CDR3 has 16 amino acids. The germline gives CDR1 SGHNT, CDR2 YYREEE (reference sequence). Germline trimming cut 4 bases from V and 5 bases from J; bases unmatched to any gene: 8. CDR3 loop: CASSPRGTSGSNEQYF. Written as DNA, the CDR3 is TGTGCCAGCAGCCCGCGCGGGACTAGCGGGAGTAACGAGCAGTACTTC.

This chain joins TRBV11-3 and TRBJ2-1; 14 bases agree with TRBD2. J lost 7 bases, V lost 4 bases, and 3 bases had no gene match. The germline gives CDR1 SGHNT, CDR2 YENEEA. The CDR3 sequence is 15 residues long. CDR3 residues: CASSSGTSGSNEQFF. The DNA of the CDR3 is TGTGCCAGCAGCTCCGGGACTAGCGGGAGTAATGAGCAGTTCTTC.

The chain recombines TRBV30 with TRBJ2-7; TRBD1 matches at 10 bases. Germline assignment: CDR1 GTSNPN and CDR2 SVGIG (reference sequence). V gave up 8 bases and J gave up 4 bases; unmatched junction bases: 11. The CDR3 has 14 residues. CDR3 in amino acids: CASDRGRGSYEQYF. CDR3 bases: TGTGCCAGTGACAGGGGGCGCGGGTCTTACGAGCAGTACTTC.

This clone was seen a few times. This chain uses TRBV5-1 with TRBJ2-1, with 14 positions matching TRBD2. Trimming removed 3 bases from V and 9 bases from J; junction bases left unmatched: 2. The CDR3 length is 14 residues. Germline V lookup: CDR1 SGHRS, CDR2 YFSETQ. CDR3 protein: CASSWGTSGSEQFF. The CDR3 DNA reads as TGCGCCAGCAGCTGGGGGACTAGCGGGAGTGAGCAGTTCTTC.

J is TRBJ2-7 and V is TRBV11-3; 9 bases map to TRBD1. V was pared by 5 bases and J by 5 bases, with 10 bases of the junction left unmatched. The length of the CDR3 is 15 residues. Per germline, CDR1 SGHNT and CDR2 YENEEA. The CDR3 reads CASSAETGGNHEQYF. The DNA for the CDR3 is TGTGCCAGCAGCGCCGAGACAGGGGGAAACCACGAGCAGTACTTC.